This TCR beta chain derives from a study of T cell responses to AZD1222 COVID-19 vaccine. Study-level findings and limits: The donor group comprised mostly white British people and more females; the analysis possibly underestimated clonal diversity. Only six or seven AZD1222 recipients tested seropositive at baseline. Reports say nearly half of spike-specific TCRs go after unmutated variant regions. An increase in Spike-specific TCR breadth and depth was observed after two AZD1222 doses.

The ends lost 8 bases at V and 6 bases at J; junction bases unmatched: 2. CDR3 size: 13 residues. CDR1 and CDR2 (germline): WSHSY, SAAADI. Comments on this clone: What it binds is not known. The same CDR3 can be traced to other DNA sequences in this sample.

This table comes from immunoSEQ multiplex PCR, and its TCRdb copy is limited to in-frame clones, with some not included. The sample includes 120,000 to 150,000 clones, under 95% seen only once; the top ten take 1.9%. The receptor was derived from an adult in good health. The input for sequencing was peripheral blood, taken on day 0 of AZD1222 vaccination. The chain has TRBV10-2 and TRBJ2-7; 15 bases are shared with TRBD2. The CDR3 is CASGLAGGVEQYF. CDR3 nucleotide sequence: TGCGCCAGCGGACTAGCGGGAGGGGTCGAGCAGTACTTC.